The 7 T cell receptor beta chains presented below share a single source sample, sequenced in a study of blood T cell repertoires in COVID-19. Produced via immunoSEQ multiplex PCR; TCRdb's table is partial and in-frame only. The table records fewer than 250,000 clones, approximately 91% of them present only once. Material for sequencing was peripheral blood. The receptors come from a young man with COVID-19, enrolled during active disease.

The V and J genes are TRBV19 and TRBJ1-2, with 7 bases fitting TRBD1. Trimming took 5 bases from V and 6 from J; bases not matched to a gene: 6. This CDR3 region has 13 residues. Germline loops: CDR1 LNHDA, CDR2 SQIVND (reference sequence). The CDR3 nucleotides read TGTGCCAGTAGTTCCGACAGGGCGCATGGCTACACCTTC. It encodes CASSSDRAHGYTF.

The rearrangement joins TRBV5-1 to TRBJ1-2; 8 nucleotides agree with TRBD1. Germline V gene data show CDR1 as SGHRS and CDR2 as YFSETQ. The CDR3 extends over 14 amino acids. After removal of 0 bases from V and 7 bases from J, the junction contained 5 bases not matched to a gene. CDR3 sequence (DNA): TGCGCCAGCAGCTTGGTTCAGGGGGCGGCTGGCTACACCTTC. It translates to CASSLVQGAAGYTF.

The chain carries TRBV19 and TRBJ1-4, with 10 positions matching TRBD1. The V segment lost 2 bases and the J segment 6 bases; nucleotides outside the gene matches: 6. Germline V CDR1 and CDR2: LNHDA, SQIVND (reference sequence). CDR3 length: 16 residues. Here the CDR3 reads CASSISPGQGHEKLFF. CDR3 DNA sequence: TGTGCCAGTAGTATATCTCCGGGACAGGGGCATGAAAAACTGTTTTTT. Complete variable domain (other parts from reference TRBV19 and TRBJ1-4): DGGITQSPKYLFRKEGQNVTLSCEQNLNHDAMYWYRQDPGQGLRLIYYSQIVNDFQKGDIAEGYSVSREKKESFPLTVTSAQKNPTAFYLCASSISPGQGHEKLFFGSGTQLSVL.

Notes on this clone: Different DNA sequences within this sample yield the same CDR3. V and J are TRBV5-1 and TRBJ1-4; 8 bases align to TRBD1. Germline assignment: CDR1 SGHRS and CDR2 YFSETQ. With V trimmed by 2 bases and J by 8 bases, 5 bases remained unmatched. The length of the CDR3 is 14 residues. CDR3 loop: CASSFGQGGEKLFF. Here the CDR3 DNA reads TGCGCCAGCAGCTTTGGACAGGGTGGGGAAAAACTGTTTTTT. Filled out from reference TRBV5-1 and TRBJ1-4, the complete variable domain reads KAGVTQTPRYLIKTRGQQVTLSCSPISGHRSVSWYQQTPGQGLQFLFEYFSETQRNKGNFPGRFSGRQFSNSRSEMNVSTLELGDSALYLCASSFGQGGEKLFFGSGTQLSVL.

The rearrangement joins TRBV3-1 (or the pseudogene TRBV3-2) to TRBJ1-1, with 7 bases matching TRBD1. The CDR3 is 16 residues long. After removal of 4 bases from V and 1 base from J, the junction contained 9 bases not matched to a gene. Germline-derived CDR1 and CDR2 are LGHDT and YNNKEL (reference sequence). Here the CDR3 DNA reads TGTGCCAGCAGCCGAAGGGGGCGGAAGGAGAACACTGAAGCTTTCTTT. Residues: CASSRRGRKENTEAFF.

The chain recombines TRBV11-2 with TRBJ1-4; D perhaps matches TRBD1 (5 bases). V was pared by 5 bases and J by 5 bases, with 15 bases between. Germline loops: CDR1 SGHAT, CDR2 FQNNGV. The CDR3 is made up of 15 amino acids. CDR3 in DNA: TGTGCCAGCAGCCAGCTTTTGGGGCCGAATGAAAAACTGTTTTTT. This gives the protein CASSQLLGPNEKLFF.

The chain uses TRBV28 and TRBJ2-1, with a possible D match to TRBD1 (6 bases). Germline V gene lookup returns CDR1 MDHEN and CDR2 SYDVKM. CDR3 length equals 16 residues. The V and J ends lost 6 bases and 0 bases respectively, with 15 bases between them. In DNA form, the CDR3 reads TGTGCCAGCAGACCACCCCGGACAGTCTCCTACAATGAGCAGTTCTTC. Protein sequence: CASRPPRTVSYNEQFF.